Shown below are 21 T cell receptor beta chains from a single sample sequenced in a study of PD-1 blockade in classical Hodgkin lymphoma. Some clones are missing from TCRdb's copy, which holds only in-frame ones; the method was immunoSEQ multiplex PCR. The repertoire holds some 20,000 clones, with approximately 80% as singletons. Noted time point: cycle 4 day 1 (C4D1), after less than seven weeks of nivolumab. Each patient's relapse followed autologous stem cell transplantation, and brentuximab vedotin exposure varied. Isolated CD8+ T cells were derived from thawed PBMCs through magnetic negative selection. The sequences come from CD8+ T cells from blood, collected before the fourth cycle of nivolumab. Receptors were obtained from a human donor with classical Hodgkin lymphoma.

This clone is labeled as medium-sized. The CDR3 region is CASSEGVFSVTGELFF. DNA of the CDR3: TGTGCCAGCAGTGAAGGCGTGTTTTCCGTTACCGGGGAGCTGTTTTTT. The rearrangement links TRBV6-1 to TRBJ2-2; D remains ambiguous. Trimming took off 1 base at V and 5 bases at J, with 14 bases between the two ends. CDR1 and CDR2 from the germline V gene are MNHNS and SASEGT. The length of the CDR3 is 16 residues.

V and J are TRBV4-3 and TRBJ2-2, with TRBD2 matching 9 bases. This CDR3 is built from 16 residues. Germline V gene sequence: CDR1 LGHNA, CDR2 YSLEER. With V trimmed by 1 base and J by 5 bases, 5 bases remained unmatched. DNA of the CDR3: TGCGCCAGCAGCCAAGCTTCGGCGGGGGGGACCGGGGAGCTGTTTTTT. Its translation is CASSQASAGGTGELFF.

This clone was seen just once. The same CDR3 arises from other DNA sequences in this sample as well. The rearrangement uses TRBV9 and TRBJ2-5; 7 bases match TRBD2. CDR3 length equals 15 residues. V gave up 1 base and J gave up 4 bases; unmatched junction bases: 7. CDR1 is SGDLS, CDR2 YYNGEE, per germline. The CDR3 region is CASSVSPGRGETQYF. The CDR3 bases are TGTGCCAGCAGCGTAAGCCCGGGGAGGGGAGAGACCCAGTACTTC.

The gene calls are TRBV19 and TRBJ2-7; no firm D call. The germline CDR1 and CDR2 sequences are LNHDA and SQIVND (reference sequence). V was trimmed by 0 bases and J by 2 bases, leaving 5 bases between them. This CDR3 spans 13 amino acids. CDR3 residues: CASSIDGPYEQYF. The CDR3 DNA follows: TGTGCCAGTAGTATAGATGGCCCCTACGAGCAGTACTTC.

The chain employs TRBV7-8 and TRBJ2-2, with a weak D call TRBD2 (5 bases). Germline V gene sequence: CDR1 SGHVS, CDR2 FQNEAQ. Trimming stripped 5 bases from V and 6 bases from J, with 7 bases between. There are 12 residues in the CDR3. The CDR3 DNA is TGTGCCAGCAGCCGAGGGTCCGGGGAGCTGTTTTTT. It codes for CASSRGSGELFF.

In DNA form, the CDR3 reads TGTGCCAGCAGTGAATGGGGACAGCAAAATCAGCCCCAGCATTTT. This translates into CASSEWGQQNQPQHF. This chain joins TRBV6-1 and TRBJ1-5; 7 bases fit TRBD1. CDR3 size: 15 residues. V gave up 2 bases and J gave up 4 bases; unmatched junction bases: 5. The germline gives CDR1 MNHNS, CDR2 SASEGT.

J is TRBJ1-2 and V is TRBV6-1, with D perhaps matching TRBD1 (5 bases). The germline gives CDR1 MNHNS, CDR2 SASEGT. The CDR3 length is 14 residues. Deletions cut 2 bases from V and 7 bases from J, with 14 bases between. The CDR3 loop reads CASSETAGILGYTF. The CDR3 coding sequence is TGTGCCAGCAGTGAAACTGCAGGGATCCTTGGCTACACCTTC.

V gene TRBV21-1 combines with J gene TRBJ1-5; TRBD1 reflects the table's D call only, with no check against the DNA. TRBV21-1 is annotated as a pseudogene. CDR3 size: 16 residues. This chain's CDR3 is CASSKEGDRTNQPQHF. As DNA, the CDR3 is TGTGCCAGCAGCAAAGAGGGGGACAGAACTAATCAGCCCCAGCATTTT.

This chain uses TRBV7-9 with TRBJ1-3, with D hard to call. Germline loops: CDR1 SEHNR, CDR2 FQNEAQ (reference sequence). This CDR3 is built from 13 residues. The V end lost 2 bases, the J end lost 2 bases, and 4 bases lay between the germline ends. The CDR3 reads CASSLLAGNTIYF. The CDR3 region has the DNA TGTGCCAGCAGCTTATTAGCTGGAAACACCATATATTTT.

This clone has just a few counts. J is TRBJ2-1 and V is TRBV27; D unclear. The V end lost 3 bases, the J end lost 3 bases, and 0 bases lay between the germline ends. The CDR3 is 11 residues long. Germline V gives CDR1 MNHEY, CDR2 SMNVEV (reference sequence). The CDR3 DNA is TGTGCCAGCAGTTTCTACAATGAGCAGTTCTTC. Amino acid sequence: CASSFYNEQFF.

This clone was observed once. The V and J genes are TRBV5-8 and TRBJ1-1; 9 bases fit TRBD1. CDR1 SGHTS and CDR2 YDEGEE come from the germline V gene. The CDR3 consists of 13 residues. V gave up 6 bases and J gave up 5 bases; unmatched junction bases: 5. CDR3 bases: TGTGCCAGCACCGACAGGGGGGGAACTGAAGCTTTCTTT. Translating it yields CASTDRGGTEAFF.

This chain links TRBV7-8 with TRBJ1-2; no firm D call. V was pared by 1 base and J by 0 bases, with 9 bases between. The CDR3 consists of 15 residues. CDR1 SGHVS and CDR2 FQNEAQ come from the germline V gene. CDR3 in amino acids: CASSLEGRANYGYTF. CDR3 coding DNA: TGTGCCAGCAGCTTAGAAGGCAGAGCTAACTATGGCTACACCTTC.

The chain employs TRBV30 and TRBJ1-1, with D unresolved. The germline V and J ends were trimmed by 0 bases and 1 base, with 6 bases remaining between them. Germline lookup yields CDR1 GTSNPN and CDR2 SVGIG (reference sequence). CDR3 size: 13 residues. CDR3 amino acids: CAWSVIGNTEAFF. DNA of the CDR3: TGTGCCTGGAGTGTAATAGGGAACACTGAAGCTTTCTTT.

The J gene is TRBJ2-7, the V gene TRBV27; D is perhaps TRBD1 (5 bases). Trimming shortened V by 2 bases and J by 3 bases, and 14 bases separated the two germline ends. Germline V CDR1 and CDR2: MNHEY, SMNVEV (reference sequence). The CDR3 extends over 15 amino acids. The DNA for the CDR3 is TGTGCCAGCAGTTTAGGGCATGGCAGGGACTACGAGCAGTACTTC. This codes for CASSLGHGRDYEQYF.

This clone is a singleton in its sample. CDR3 sequence (DNA): TGTGCCAGTAGCGACGGGACGGGTAACTATGGCTACACCTTC. Its translation is CASSDGTGNYGYTF. V gene TRBV19 combines with J gene TRBJ1-2; D is perhaps TRBD1 (5 bases). This CDR3 is built from 14 residues. From germline, CDR1 is LNHDA and CDR2 SQIVND (reference sequence). V was cut by 6 bases and J by 1 base, with 12 bases left in between.

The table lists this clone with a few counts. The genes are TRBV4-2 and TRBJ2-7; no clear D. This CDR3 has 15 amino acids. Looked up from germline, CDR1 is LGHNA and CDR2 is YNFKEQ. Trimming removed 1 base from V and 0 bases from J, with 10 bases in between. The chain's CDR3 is CASSQVIGHSYEQYF. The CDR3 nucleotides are TGTGCCAGCAGCCAAGTGATAGGCCACTCCTACGAGCAGTACTTC.

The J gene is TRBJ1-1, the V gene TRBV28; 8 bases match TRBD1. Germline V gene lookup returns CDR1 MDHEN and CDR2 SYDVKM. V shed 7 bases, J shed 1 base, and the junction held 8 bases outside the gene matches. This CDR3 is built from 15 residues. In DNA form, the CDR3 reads TGTGCCAGCATCTTTGGACAGGGAGGGAACACTGAAGCTTTCTTT. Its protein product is CASIFGQGGNTEAFF.

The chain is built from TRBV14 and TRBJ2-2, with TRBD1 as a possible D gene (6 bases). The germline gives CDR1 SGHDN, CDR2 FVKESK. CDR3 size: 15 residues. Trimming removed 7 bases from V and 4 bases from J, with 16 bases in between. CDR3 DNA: TGTGCCAGCACGGCAGACAGGCTGGGCACCGGGGAGCTGTTTTTT. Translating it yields CASTADRLGTGELFF.

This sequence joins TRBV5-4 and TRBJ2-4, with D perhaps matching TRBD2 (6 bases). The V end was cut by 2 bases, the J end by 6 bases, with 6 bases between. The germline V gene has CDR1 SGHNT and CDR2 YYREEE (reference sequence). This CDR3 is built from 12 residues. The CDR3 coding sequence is TGTGCCAGCAGCTTCGGGGGAAACATTCAGTACTTC. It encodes CASSFGGNIQYF.

The CDR3 bases are TGTGCCAGCAGCAAGACAGGGATCGGCTATGGCTACACCTTC. It specifies CASSKTGIGYGYTF. V gene TRBV7-9 combines with J gene TRBJ1-2; TRBD1 matches 7 bases. V gave up 5 bases and J gave up 4 bases; unmatched junction bases: 7. Germline V lookup: CDR1 SEHNR, CDR2 FQNEAQ (reference sequence). The CDR3 has 14 amino acids.

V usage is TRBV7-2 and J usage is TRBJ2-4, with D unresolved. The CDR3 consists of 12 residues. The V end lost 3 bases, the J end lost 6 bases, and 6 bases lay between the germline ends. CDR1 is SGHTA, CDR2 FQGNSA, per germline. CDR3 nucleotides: TGTGCCAGCAGCTTCGGTTTAAACATTCAGTACTTC. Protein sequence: CASSFGLNIQYF.